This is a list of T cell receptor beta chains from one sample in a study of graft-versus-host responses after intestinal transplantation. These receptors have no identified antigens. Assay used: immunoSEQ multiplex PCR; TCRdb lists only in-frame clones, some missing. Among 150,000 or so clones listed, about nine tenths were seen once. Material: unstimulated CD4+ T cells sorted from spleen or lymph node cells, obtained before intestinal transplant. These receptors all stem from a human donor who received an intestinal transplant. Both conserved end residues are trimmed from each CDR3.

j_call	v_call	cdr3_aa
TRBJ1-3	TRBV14	ASSLDSGNTIY
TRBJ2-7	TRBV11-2	ASSPRQGFPYEQY
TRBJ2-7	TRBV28	ASSEEQGAKNEQY
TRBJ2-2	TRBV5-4	ASSHGQENTGELF
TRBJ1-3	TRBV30	AYNRGNTIY
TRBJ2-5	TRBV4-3	ASSQQGAETQY
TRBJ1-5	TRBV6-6	ASRTTGGPINQPQH
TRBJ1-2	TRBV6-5	ASSPPGPEWGGYT
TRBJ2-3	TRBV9	ASSGTFTDTQY
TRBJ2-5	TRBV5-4	ASSLKQGAGETQY
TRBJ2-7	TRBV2	ASRGTGGGEQY
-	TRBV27	ASSSYLSPGQTYEQY
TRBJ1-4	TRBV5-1	ASSTQGATNEKLF
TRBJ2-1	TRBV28	ASSPRTLDWSYNEQF
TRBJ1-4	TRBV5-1	ASSMNPGTNEKLF
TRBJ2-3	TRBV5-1	ASSSSGGTDTQY
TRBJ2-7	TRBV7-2	ASSLNPRTRSYEQY
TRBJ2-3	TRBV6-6	ASSYSTGTDTQY
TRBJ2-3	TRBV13	ASSPSTDTQY
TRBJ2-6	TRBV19	ASSVSPGANVLT
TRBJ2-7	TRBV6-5	ASSYGVRSYEQY
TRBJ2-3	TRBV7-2	ASSYASEADTQY
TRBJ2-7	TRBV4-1	ASSQDLAGKLYEQY